The rows below give T cell receptor beta chains drawn from one sample of a study of T cell responses to AZD1222 COVID-19 vaccine. Profiled with immunoSEQ multiplex PCR; TCRdb holds only in-frame clones, not every one. Of some 200,000 clones in the sample, about 94% were seen once. This material consisted of peripheral blood, taken 28 days after the second dose of the MenACWY control vaccine. The receptors originated from an adult who received the MenACWY meningococcal vaccine as a control. Both conserved end residues are part of each CDR3. Fields, in order: V gene, clone size, D gene, J gene, CDR3 protein, CDR3 DNA. A D gene is named only where the DNA matches it firmly. Only part of the rows carry a size: once, few, many, or a class if the clone is expanded.

>TRBV7-9|-|TRBD1|TRBJ2-7
CASSSDRSYEQYF
TGTGCCAGCAGCTCGGACAGGAGCTACGAGCAGTACTTC
>TRBV28|-|-|TRBJ1-5
CASSLGGGYDQPQHF
TGTGCCAGCAGCTTGGGAGGGGGATACGATCAGCCCCAGCATTTT
>TRBV4-2|-|-|TRBJ1-1
CASSQALSTEAFF
TGTGCCAGCAGCCAAGCCCTGTCCACTGAAGCTTTCTTT
>TRBV30|-|-|TRBJ1-3
CAFSPVRAGNTIYF
TGTGCCTTCTCTCCTGTCAGGGCTGGAAACACCATATATTTT
>TRBV7-8|-|-|TRBJ1-5
CASSLAGRPQHF
TGTGCCAGCAGCTTAGCTGGTCGGCCCCAGCATTTT
>TRBV9|-|-|TRBJ2-3
CASSVVRATDTQYF
TGTGCCAGCAGCGTAGTTAGGGCCACAGATACGCAGTATTTT
>TRBV5-4|-|-|TRBJ1-1
CASSFSGGTEAFF
TGTGCCAGCAGCTTCAGCGGAGGAACTGAAGCTTTCTTT
>TRBV7-2|-|TRBD1|TRBJ2-7
CASSPDRAGAYEQYF
TGTGCCAGCAGCCCGGACAGGGCTGGGGCCTACGAGCAGTACTTC
>TRBV6-5|-|-|TRBJ2-4
CASSSGTTYFKNIQYF
TGTGCCAGCAGTTCCGGGACAACTTATTTCAAAAACATTCAGTACTTC
>TRBV27|-|-|TRBJ2-7
CASSFRPGRENYEQYF
TGTGCCAGCAGTTTTAGACCGGGACGGGAAAACTACGAGCAGTACTTC
>TRBV11-2|few|-|TRBJ2-7
CASSTSSYEQYF
TGTGCCAGCAGCACGAGCTCCTACGAGCAGTACTTC
>TRBV4-2|-|TRBD2|TRBJ2-2
CASRRVAGEFTGELFF
TGTGCCAGCAGACGAGTAGCGGGGGAATTCACCGGGGAGCTGTTTTTT
>TRBV5-1|-|TRBD2|TRBJ2-5
CASSGGGDQETQYF
TGCGCCAGCAGCGGTGGGGGGGACCAAGAGACCCAGTACTTC
>TRBV10-3|-|-|TRBJ2-5
CAISESGGQETQYF
TGTGCCATCAGTGAGTCGGGGGGCCAAGAGACCCAGTACTTC
>TRBV3-1/TRBV3-2|-|TRBD1|TRBJ1-4
CASSRRPGQGGEKLFF
TGTGCCAGCAGCCGCCGACCGGGACAGGGAGGTGAAAAACTGTTTTTT
>TRBV28|-|TRBD1|TRBJ1-2
CASSETGGTVNYGYTF
TGTGCCAGCAGCGAGACAGGGGGAACCGTTAACTATGGCTACACCTTC
>TRBV6-6|-|TRBD1|TRBJ2-2
CASRRQGALTGELFF
TGTGCCAGCAGGCGACAGGGGGCGCTTACCGGGGAGCTGTTTTTT
>TRBV19|-|TRBD1|TRBJ1-3
CASKDRAGNTIYF
TGTGCCAGCAAGGACAGGGCAGGAAACACCATATATTTT
>TRBV5-1|once|-|TRBJ1-2
CASSLAPTPANYGYTF
TGCGCCAGCAGCTTGGCCCCGACACCCGCTAACTATGGCTACACCTTC
>TRBV11-2|-|TRBD2|TRBJ2-7
CASREGLAANSYEQYF
TGTGCCAGCAGAGAGGGACTAGCGGCAAACTCCTACGAGCAGTACTTC